These 28 T cell receptor beta chains originate from one sample sequenced in a study of control samples from healthy donors and cancer patients. Clones were sequenced by immunoSEQ multiplex PCR, and TCRdb holds only the in-frame ones, with some missing. Here the sample spans approximately 100,000 clones, over 85% being singletons. Input material: blood. The receptors derive from a human donor in good health. The donor label of this sample is uncertain.

This rearrangement joins TRBV7-2 to TRBJ1-2; 11 bases agree with TRBD1. Germline values: CDR1 SGHTA, CDR2 FQGNSA. With V trimmed by 5 bases and J by 4 bases, 3 bases remained unmatched. The CDR3 is 14 residues long. Written as DNA, the CDR3 is TGTGCCAGCAGCCCGGACAGGGGGCCCTATGGCTACACCTTC. Its protein product is CASSPDRGPYGYTF.

For the CDR3, the DNA is TGTGCCAGCAGCTTCGACAGAACTGAAGCTTTCTTT. It specifies CASSFDRTEAFF. The chain links TRBV5-6 to TRBJ1-1; D perhaps matches TRBD1 (5 bases). CDR3 length: 12 amino acids. Trimming stripped 2 bases from V and 5 bases from J, with 7 bases between. Germline loops: CDR1 SGHDT, CDR2 YYEEEE.

This sequence joins TRBV2 and TRBJ1-4; maybe TRBD1 (5 bases). With 5 bases removed from V and 4 bases from J, the gap between germline ends came to 11 bases. CDR3 length: 14 amino acids. The V gene's germline CDR1 is SNHLY and CDR2 FYNNEI. In DNA form, the CDR3 reads TGTGCCAGCAGTTACAGGTCTAATAATGAAAAACTGTTTTTT. Its translation is CASSYRSNNEKLFF.

The rearrangement links TRBV19 to TRBJ1-1, with D maybe TRBD1 (6 bases). CDR3 length: 13 residues. V shed 7 bases and J shed 5 bases, with 14 bases lying between them. Germline lookup yields CDR1 LNHDA and CDR2 SQIVND (reference sequence). For the CDR3, the DNA is TGTGCCAGTATGGACAGACCTCGGACTGAAGCTTTCTTT. Translated, it gives CASMDRPRTEAFF. The complete variable domain, with remaining parts taken from reference TRBV19 and TRBJ1-1, reads DGGITQSPKYLFRKEGQNVTLSCEQNLNHDAMYWYRQDPGQGLRLIYYSQIVNDFQKGDIAEGYSVSREKKESFPLTVTSAQKNPTAFYLCASMDRPRTEAFFGQGTRLTVV.

The chain joins TRBV6-6 to TRBJ1-5, with unresolved D. This CDR3 has 12 amino acids. V shed 6 bases and J shed 7 bases, with 10 bases lying between them. CDR1 is MNHNY and CDR2 is SVGAGI in the germline V gene (reference sequence). In DNA, the CDR3 is TGTGCCAGCAGCCCAGGCAGGCAGCCCCAGCATTTT. Its protein is CASSPGRQPQHF.

The J gene is TRBJ2-3, the V gene TRBV7-2, with 7 bases that match TRBD2. The germline V gene has CDR1 SGHTA and CDR2 FQGNSA. The CDR3 extends over 15 amino acids. V gave up 5 bases and J gave up 1 base; unmatched junction bases: 6. DNA for the CDR3: TGTGCCAGCAGCCACGGTGGGGGGGGCACAGATACGCAGTATTTT. Residues: CASSHGGGGTDTQYF.

J is TRBJ2-7 and V is TRBV19; the match to TRBD2 covers 11 bases. The CDR3 is 14 amino acids. Germline assignment: CDR1 LNHDA and CDR2 SQIVND (reference sequence). V lost 8 bases to trimming and J lost 0 bases; unmatched junction nucleotides: 3. The CDR3 reads CASSTSGVSYEQYF. The CDR3 region has the DNA TGTGCCAGTTCGACTAGCGGGGTCTCCTACGAGCAGTACTTC.

CDR3 loop: CASSEGTKDEQFF. The CDR3, as DNA: TGTGCCAGCAGCGAGGGGACTAAAGATGAGCAGTTCTTC. The V gene is TRBV9, the J gene TRBJ2-1; 7 positions agree with TRBD2. CDR3 length: 13 residues. Germline V lookup: CDR1 SGDLS, CDR2 YYNGEE. The V and J ends lost 3 bases and 8 bases, in that order; junction bases with no gene match: 5. The whole variable domain, remainder taken from reference TRBV9 and TRBJ2-1, is DSGVTQTPKHLITATGQRVTLRCSPRSGDLSVYWYQQSLDQGLQFLIQYYNGEERAKGNILERFSAQQFPDLHSELNLSSLELGDSALYFCASSEGTKDEQFFGPGTRLTVL.

The sample holds one count of this clone. The chain links TRBV11-2 to TRBJ1-1; D remains unclear. The CDR3 is 13 amino acids. CDR1 and CDR2 from the germline V gene are SGHAT and FQNNGV. Between the trimmed V and J ends, which lost 4 bases and 0 bases, there was a span of 6 bases. The DNA of the CDR3 is TGTGCCAGCAGCTATGAAATGAACACTGAAGCTTTCTTT. Amino acid sequence: CASSYEMNTEAFF.

The chain joins TRBV19 to TRBJ2-3; D is undetermined. CDR1 is LNHDA, CDR2 SQIVND, per germline (reference sequence). Trimming left V 10 bases short and J 6 bases short, with 8 bases between. The CDR3 is 10 residues long. As DNA, the CDR3 is TGTGCCACGATGGGGGATACGCAGTATTTT. The encoded protein is CATMGDTQYF.

V usage is TRBV19 and J usage is TRBJ1-6; D remains ambiguous. Germline assignment: CDR1 LNHDA and CDR2 SQIVND (reference sequence). V was clipped by 5 bases and J by 8 bases, with 16 bases between them. CDR3 size: 15 residues. The CDR3: CASSPSHNIHSPLHF. The CDR3 DNA reads as TGTGCCAGTAGTCCGAGCCACAATATTCATTCACCCCTCCACTTT.

The chain couples TRBV27 to TRBJ2-3, with 11 nucleotides matching TRBD2. CDR1 and CDR2 from the germline V gene are MNHEY and SMNVEV (reference sequence). The CDR3 is made up of 16 amino acids. V was pared by 5 bases and J by 5 bases, with 9 bases of the junction left unmatched. CDR3 protein: CASSTLAGGQGDTQYF. CDR3 sequence (DNA): TGTGCCAGCAGTACTTTAGCGGGGGGGCAGGGAGATACGCAGTATTTT.

The chain recombines TRBV5-1 with TRBJ1-2, with D hard to call. Germline V lookup: CDR1 SGHRS, CDR2 YFSETQ. The CDR3 spans 15 residues. V lost 4 bases to trimming and J lost 5 bases, with 18 bases between them. For the CDR3, the DNA is TGCGCCAGCAGCGAATCGCCAGGTCTTAGGTATGGCTACACCTTC. It specifies CASSESPGLRYGYTF.

The V gene is TRBV3-1 (or the pseudogene TRBV3-2), the J gene TRBJ1-1; the D gene is possibly TRBD1 (6 bases). Germline V gene sequence: CDR1 LGHDT, CDR2 YNNKEL (reference sequence). Trimming took 4 bases from V and 2 from J, leaving 14 bases between them. The CDR3 spans 15 residues. Here the CDR3 DNA reads TGTGCCAGCAGCCCCGAGGGGGGCTTTAACACTGAAGCTTTCTTT. It specifies CASSPEGGFNTEAFF.

This chain links TRBV28 with TRBJ2-1; 9 bases fit TRBD1. There are 15 residues in the CDR3. Unmatched junction bases numbered 11, after V lost 5 bases and J lost 9 bases. CDR1 and CDR2 from the germline V gene are MDHEN and SYDVKM. CDR3 coding DNA: TGTGCCAGCAGTACACAGGGGGCCGGTGGGAGTGAGCAGTTCTTC. Amino acids: CASSTQGAGGSEQFF. The complete variable domain, with remaining parts taken from reference TRBV28 and TRBJ2-1, reads DVKVTQSSRYLVKRTGEKVFLECVQDMDHENMFWYRQDPGLGLRLIYFSYDVKMKEKGDIPEGYSVSREKKERFSLILESASTNQTSMYLCASSTQGAGGSEQFFGPGTRLTVL.

The chain is built from TRBV4-3 and TRBJ1-2; D is uncertain. The CDR3 is made up of 13 amino acids. Deletions cut 0 bases from V and 6 bases from J, with 8 bases between. CDR1 and CDR2 from the germline V gene are LGHNA and YSLEER. CDR3 residues: CASSQDPGDGYTF. The CDR3 DNA reads TGCGCCAGCAGCCAAGATCCGGGAGATGGCTACACCTTC.

The table lists this clone with a count of one. V usage is TRBV7-8 and J usage is TRBJ1-1; 7 nucleotides match TRBD1. J was trimmed by 4 bases and V by 2 bases; bases with no gene match: 16. Per the germline V gene, CDR1 is SGHVS and CDR2 is FQNEAQ. The CDR3 is 18 residues long. CDR3 in amino acids: CASSLFMPRGGGGTEAFF. As DNA, the CDR3 is TGTGCCAGCAGCTTATTTATGCCCCGCGGAGGGGGCGGCACTGAAGCTTTCTTT.

The chain couples TRBV5-1 to TRBJ1-1, with 8 bases identical to TRBD1. This CDR3 contains 14 residues. Germline V gene data show CDR1 as SGHRS and CDR2 as YFSETQ. V lost 4 bases and J lost 6; bases outside the gene matches: 8. As DNA, the CDR3 is TGCGCCAGCAGCGCCTCAGGACAGGGCCCTGAAGCTTTCTTT. The encoded protein is CASSASGQGPEAFF.

The chain couples TRBV28 to TRBJ1-4; 8 bases match TRBD1. The CDR3 is 13 residues long. The V gene end was trimmed by 6 bases and the J gene end by 7 bases; junction bases not matched to a gene: 4. Germline assignment: CDR1 MDHEN and CDR2 SYDVKM. CDR3 in DNA: TGTGCCAGCAGGCTGGGACAGGCTGAAAAACTGTTTTTT. Amino acid sequence: CASRLGQAEKLFF.

The chain recombines TRBV6-5 with TRBJ1-4; a possible D gene is TRBD1 (5 bases). The V gene's germline CDR1 is MNHEY and CDR2 SVGAGI. This CDR3 contains 16 residues. The V end lost 0 bases, the J end lost 4 bases, and 12 bases lay between the germline ends. Here the CDR3 DNA reads TGTGCCAGCAGTTACTCCCTGGGACGGCTTAATGAAAAACTGTTTTTT. It codes for CASSYSLGRLNEKLFF.

The chain uses TRBV5-1 and TRBJ2-1, with D tentatively TRBD2 (6 bases). The ends were cut back, 0 bases at V and 4 bases at J, with 11 bases in the middle. Germline V lookup: CDR1 SGHRS, CDR2 YFSETQ. The CDR3 spans 15 residues. The CDR3 is CASSLDAGRYNEQFF. CDR3 nucleotides: TGCGCCAGCAGCTTGGATGCGGGACGTTACAATGAGCAGTTCTTC. Combining the CDR3 with reference TRBV5-1 and TRBJ2-1 gives the whole variable domain KAGVTQTPRYLIKTRGQQVTLSCSPISGHRSVSWYQQTPGQGLQFLFEYFSETQRNKGNFPGRFSGRQFSNSRSEMNVSTLELGDSALYLCASSLDAGRYNEQFFGPGTRLTVL.

CDR3 DNA: TGTGCCTGGAGTGCACAGGGGGATCAGCCCCAGCATTTT. Amino acid sequence: CAWSAQGDQPQHF. The genes are TRBV30 and TRBJ1-5, with 8 positions matching TRBD1. The germline CDR1 and CDR2 sequences are GTSNPN and SVGIG (reference sequence). Unmatched junction bases numbered 1, after V lost 1 base and J lost 5 bases. The length of the CDR3 is 13 residues.

This sequence joins TRBV25-1 and TRBJ1-5; D unresolved. The germline V and J ends were trimmed by 6 bases and 6 bases, with 15 bases remaining between them. Germline values: CDR1 MGHDK, CDR2 SYGVNS. The CDR3 totals 14 residues. The CDR3 DNA reads as TGTGCCAGCAGCGGACCGGGAACCACTCAGCCCCAGCATTTT. Translated: CASSGPGTTQPQHF.

This chain uses TRBV2 with TRBJ2-5, with D maybe TRBD2 (6 bases). V gave up 6 bases and J gave up 4 bases, with 9 bases separating them. This CDR3 is 12 amino acids long. Germline V lookup: CDR1 SNHLY, CDR2 FYNNEI. The CDR3 DNA sequence: TGTGCCAGCAGCTGGGACTCAGAGACCCAGTACTTC. This codes for CASSWDSETQYF.

The rearrangement joins TRBV19 to TRBJ2-5, with 15 bases aligning to TRBD2. The germline gives CDR1 LNHDA, CDR2 SQIVND (reference sequence). The V segment lost 4 bases and the J segment 4 bases; nucleotides outside the gene matches: 4. There are 16 residues in the CDR3. The CDR3 sequence is CASSKPGLAGGETQYF. The CDR3 region has the DNA TGTGCCAGTAGTAAACCGGGACTAGCGGGGGGAGAGACCCAGTACTTC.

This chain joins TRBV6-5 and TRBJ2-7; unclear D gene. The CDR3 length is 14 residues. V was shortened by 10 bases and J by 3 bases, with 19 bases between the two germline ends. Germline V lookup: CDR1 MNHEY, CDR2 SVGAGI. The CDR3 DNA follows: TGTGCCACCTCCCTTGAGAATCCCTTCTACGAGCAGTACTTC. As protein: CATSLENPFYEQYF.

This chain links TRBV19 with TRBJ1-1, with D unresolved. The germline V gene encodes CDR1 LNHDA and CDR2 SQIVND (reference sequence). Trimming pared 6 bases from V and 0 bases from J, leaving 14 bases between. The CDR3 extends over 15 amino acids. The DNA for the CDR3 is TGTGCCAGTAGCTCTTACGGGGTTATGAACACTGAAGCTTTCTTT. Translating it yields CASSSYGVMNTEAFF.

The chain carries TRBV5-8 and TRBJ2-3; D unclear. This CDR3 is 13 amino acids long. Germline V CDR1 and CDR2: SGHTS, YDEGEE. V was shortened by 3 bases and J by 2 bases, with 7 bases between the two germline ends. CDR3 DNA: TGTGCCAGCAGCTCCGAGACCACAGATACGCAGTATTTT. It codes for CASSSETTDTQYF.